These 23 T cell receptor beta chains originate from one sample sequenced in a study of a mutant IDH1 vaccine in newly diagnosed glioma. These receptors have no known antigen. Time point here: week 35, safety follow-up. Every vaccination contained 300 ug of the mutant IDH1 20-mer peptide and was paired with topical imiquimod. Sequencing used immunoSEQ multiplex PCR; TCRdb keeps in-frame clones, though not all of them. The sample yields about 54,000 clones, around 84% seen once. The source was PBMCs, collected from a glioma patient whose treatment included an IDH1 peptide vaccine. These receptors all stem from a young woman with glioma.

Concerning this clone: At the DNA level, this CDR3 is encoded by other sequences in the same sample as well. The V call is TRBV2, the J call TRBJ2-7; maybe TRBD1 (5 bases). Germline loops: CDR1 SNHLY, CDR2 FYNNEI. Trimming shortened V by 6 bases and J by 3 bases, and 9 bases separated the two germline ends. CDR3 length: 12 residues. The DNA for the CDR3 is TGTGCCAGCAGGGGCAGGGTCTACGAGCAGTACTTC. It specifies CASRGRVYEQYF.

The V and J genes are TRBV25-1 and TRBJ1-2; D is unresolved. This CDR3 contains 13 residues. CDR1 MGHDK and CDR2 SYGVNS come from the germline V gene. V lost 0 bases and J 8 bases, leaving 10 bases between the germline ends. CDR3 region: CASSEYIRGGYTF. CDR3 coding DNA: TGTGCCAGCAGTGAATATATTCGTGGGGGCTACACCTTC.

This rearrangement joins TRBV19 to TRBJ2-2; the D gene is possibly TRBD1 (6 bases). Germline V gene sequence: CDR1 LNHDA, CDR2 SQIVND (reference sequence). The CDR3 covers 15 residues. Trimming removed 5 bases from V and 2 bases from J, with 12 bases in between. This CDR3 reads CASSRRQVNTGELFF. The CDR3 DNA is TGTGCCAGTAGTCGACGACAGGTCAACACCGGGGAGCTGTTTTTT.

The CDR3 reads CASSEAPSGGVNTGELFF. CDR3 bases: TGTGCCAGCAGTGAAGCGCCTAGCGGGGGGGTGAACACCGGGGAGCTGTTTTTT. The rearrangement joins TRBV6-1 to TRBJ2-2; 12 bases align to TRBD2. Germline CDR1 and CDR2: MNHNS and SASEGT. The trim removed 0 bases at V and 1 base at J, leaving 3 bases unmatched. The CDR3 totals 18 residues.

This clone was seen only a few times. This chain joins TRBV10-3 and TRBJ2-3; 14 positions agree with TRBD2. The CDR3 loop spans 19 amino acids. Per germline, CDR1 ENHRY and CDR2 SYGVKD. Trimming removed 7 bases from V and 2 bases from J; junction bases left unmatched: 14. The CDR3 here is CAIKTGTSGRTGPTDTQYF. CDR3 in DNA: TGTGCCATCAAAACGGGGACTAGCGGGAGAACAGGACCCACAGATACGCAGTATTTT.

This clone appeared a few times. V is TRBV29-1 and J is TRBJ2-2; D unresolved. The CDR3 consists of 12 residues. Germline CDR1 is SQVTM and CDR2 is ANQGSEA. Deletions cut 4 bases from V and 1 base from J, with 4 bases between. The CDR3 DNA sequence: TGCAGCGTTGCTTTGAACACCGGGGAGCTGTTTTTT. This codes for CSVALNTGELFF.

The chain links TRBV11-2 to TRBJ2-3; 7 nucleotides align to TRBD2. V lost 0 bases and J lost 5; bases outside the gene matches: 2. Germline lookup yields CDR1 SGHAT and CDR2 FQNNGV. This CDR3 has 14 amino acids. CDR3 sequence: CASSLEGGGDTQYF. The CDR3 coding sequence is TGTGCCAGCAGCTTAGAGGGGGGGGGAGATACGCAGTATTTT.

The chain couples TRBV5-4 to TRBJ2-7; no clear D. Germline V gene sequence: CDR1 SGHNT, CDR2 YYREEE (reference sequence). V lost 4 bases to trimming and J lost 5 bases, with 13 bases between them. This CDR3 comprises 13 residues. Written as DNA, the CDR3 is TGTGCCAGCAGCCCCCCCGGGCCCCACGAGCAGTACTTC. Protein: CASSPPGPHEQYF.

The table lists this clone with a few counts. The genes are TRBV27 and TRBJ1-3; tentative D call: TRBD1 (6 bases). The V and J ends lost 0 bases and 1 base respectively, with 7 bases between them. In germline, CDR1 is MNHEY, CDR2 SMNVEV (reference sequence). The CDR3 is 15 amino acids. The CDR3 nucleotides are TGTGCCAGCAGTTTATCTACAGGGTCTGGAAACACCATATATTTT. Translated, it gives CASSLSTGSGNTIYF.

This chain links TRBV5-1 with TRBJ2-5; 10 positions match TRBD1. CDR1 is SGHRS, CDR2 YFSETQ, per germline. CDR3 length: 14 amino acids. The junction had 8 bases not matched to a gene; V was cut back by 7 bases and J by 5 bases. The CDR3 spells CASGGTGEFETQYF. The CDR3 nucleotides read TGCGCCAGCGGAGGGACAGGGGAGTTTGAGACCCAGTACTTC.

V gene TRBV25-1 combines with J gene TRBJ2-7; TRBD1 might be the D (6 bases). Trimming removed 3 bases from V and 3 bases from J, with 12 bases in between. The CDR3 is 14 amino acids. CDR1 MGHDK and CDR2 SYGVNS come from the germline V gene. For the CDR3, the DNA is TGTGCCAGCAGTGATTGGGGGCGCAGCTACGAGCAGTACTTC. Translation gives CASSDWGRSYEQYF.

J is TRBJ1-1 and V is TRBV9; TRBD1 aligns across 8 bases. Germline V gene sequence: CDR1 SGDLS, CDR2 YYNGEE. Trimming removed 3 bases from V and 5 bases from J; junction bases left unmatched: 6. The CDR3 has 14 residues. CDR3 region: CASSAQGAWTEAFF. The CDR3 DNA reads TGTGCCAGCAGCGCCCAGGGGGCATGGACTGAAGCTTTCTTT.

Here the CDR3 reads CASIQGTGNTIYF. CDR3 coding DNA: TGTGCCAGCATTCAGGGAACCGGAAACACCATATATTTT. This chain joins TRBV6-6 and TRBJ1-3, with D possibly TRBD1 on 5 matching bases. The CDR3 contains 13 residues. V was pared by 7 bases and J by 4 bases, with 11 bases between. Germline CDR1 reads MNHNY; CDR2 reads SVGAGI (reference sequence).

The chain carries TRBV5-6 and TRBJ2-7, with 7 bases fitting TRBD1. V trimming: 2 bases; J trimming: 2 bases; junction bases outside the gene matches: 4. Germline CDR1 is SGHDT and CDR2 is YYEEEE. CDR3 length: 14 amino acids. In DNA form, the CDR3 reads TGTGCCAGCAGCTTCGGGACAGTAACCTACGAGCAGTACTTC. Translated: CASSFGTVTYEQYF.

V and J are TRBV6-1 and TRBJ2-6; maybe TRBD2 (5 bases). The CDR3 is made up of 13 amino acids. Germline V gene data show CDR1 as MNHNS and CDR2 as SASEGT. V lost 7 bases and J lost 4, with 8 bases in between. The CDR3 DNA reads TGTGCCAGCATACTAGGAGGGGCCAACGTCCTGACTTTC. Residues: CASILGGANVLTF.

This clone has more than one count but fewer than ten. CDR3 amino acids: CASSDLSGAGEAFF. DNA of the CDR3: TGTGCCAGCAGTGACCTCTCAGGGGCTGGTGAAGCTTTCTTT. The rearrangement joins TRBV25-1 to TRBJ1-1, with a weak D call TRBD1 (6 bases). Germline CDR1 and CDR2: MGHDK and SYGVNS. The CDR3 has 14 residues. V was cut by 3 bases and J by 7 bases, with 15 bases left in between.

The chain recombines TRBV7-9 with TRBJ1-4; no reliable D call. V lost 3 bases and J lost 8, with 4 bases in between. Germline assignment: CDR1 SEHNR and CDR2 FQNEAQ (reference sequence). This CDR3 is 11 amino acids long. CDR3 nucleotide sequence: TGTGCCAGCAGCTTCAGCGAAAAACTGTTTTTT. Residues: CASSFSEKLFF.

The chain uses TRBV10-2 and TRBJ2-7, with D unresolved. The CDR3 sequence is 11 residues long. The germline CDR1 and CDR2 sequences are WSHSY and SAAADI. The V gene lost 2 bases and the J gene lost 5 bases, with 4 bases spanning the gap. The CDR3 DNA is TGCGCCAGCAGTGAGGCTGACGAGCAGTACTTC. Amino acid sequence: CASSEADEQYF.

The gene calls are TRBV11-3 and TRBJ2-3; 12 bases fit TRBD2. Trimming removed 5 bases from V and 6 bases from J; junction bases left unmatched: 12. Germline assignment: CDR1 SGHNT and CDR2 YENEEA. The CDR3 sequence is 17 residues long. The CDR3 reads CASSRWTSGDTDDTQYF. The DNA of the CDR3 is TGTGCCAGCAGCCGGTGGACTAGCGGGGATACGGATGATACGCAGTATTTT.

Here the CDR3 reads CASSESGTGVGYGYTF. As DNA, the CDR3 is TGTGCCAGCAGTGAATCGGGGACAGGGGTCGGCTATGGCTACACCTTC. The chain links TRBV25-1 to TRBJ1-2; TRBD1 aligns across 10 bases. The CDR3 is 16 amino acids. Per the germline V gene, CDR1 is MGHDK and CDR2 is SYGVNS. With 1 base clipped from V and 4 bases from J, the junction kept 6 bases outside the gene matches.

The chain joins TRBV11-3 to TRBJ2-7, with TRBD2 identical over 12 bases. The CDR3 runs 12 residues. Germline loops: CDR1 SGHNT, CDR2 YENEEA. The CDR3 spells CASSSGLAGLVV. CDR3 sequence (DNA): TGTGCCAGCAGCTCGGGACTAGCGGGTTTAGTCGTC.

This sequence joins TRBV10-3 and TRBJ1-6; a possible D gene is TRBD1 (5 bases). Between the trimmed V and J ends, which lost 11 bases and 7 bases, there was a span of 18 bases. Germline V gene data show CDR1 as ENHRY and CDR2 as SYGVKD. This CDR3 has 14 amino acids. The CDR3 is CAARGEATNSPLHF. CDR3 sequence (DNA): TGTGCCGCACGGGGGGAGGCCACCAATTCACCCCTCCACTTT.

This clone was counted a few times. The chain has TRBV7-9 and TRBJ2-3, with TRBD1 matching over 8 bases. J was trimmed by 2 bases and V by 0 bases; bases with no gene match: 7. Looked up from germline, CDR1 is SEHNR and CDR2 is FQNEAQ (reference sequence). There are 17 residues in the CDR3. The CDR3 reads CASSLADRGPHTDTQYF. The CDR3 region has the DNA TGTGCCAGCAGCTTAGCCGACAGGGGACCCCACACAGATACGCAGTATTTT.